The 8 T cell receptor beta chains below come from one sample, sequenced in a study of CD8 T cells in Susac syndrome (dated by TCRdb to between 2018 and 2021). The library came from the immunoSEQ multiplex PCR assay. RNA was extracted with the RNeasy kit and about 0.45 to 1 ug was reverse transcribed using random hexamers. Using fastp at Q25 and MiXCR, TCRdb reprocessed the public reads and kept productive beta chains. Entries that share a CDR3 protein sequence are merged under the most common genes and DNA. The sample records approximately 100,000 distinct CDR3 sequences, around 95% of which are singletons. In total, the top ten clones hold about 0.095% of the sample. The sample taken for sequencing was CD4+ T cells from PBMCs. These receptors came from a human donor in good health.

The genes are TRBV20-1 and TRBJ2-6; unclear D gene. The V gene's germline CDR1 is DFQATT and CDR2 SNEGSKA (reference sequence). The germline V and J ends were trimmed by 6 bases and 1 base, with 13 bases remaining between them. This CDR3 has 15 residues. DNA of the CDR3: TGCAGTGCCCGGAGTCGCGTGTCTGGGGCCAACGTCCTGACTTTC. Translated: CSARSRVSGANVLTF.

This clonotype has only one observation. The CDR3 nucleotides read TGCAGCGTCGGGACAGGGCGGACGCAAGAGACCCAGTACTTC. Residues: CSVGTGRTQETQYF. The chain joins TRBV29-1 to TRBJ2-5; 9 bases map to TRBD1. The CDR3 has 14 amino acids. The V segment lost 6 bases and the J segment 2 bases; nucleotides outside the gene matches: 7. From germline, CDR1 is SQVTM and CDR2 ANQGSEA.

V usage is TRBV10-3 and J usage is TRBJ2-1, with TRBD2 identical over 10 bases. The CDR3 spans 14 residues. Looked up from germline, CDR1 is ENHRY and CDR2 is SYGVKD. J gave up 7 bases and V 6 bases, and 6 bases lay outside the gene matches. CDR3 coding DNA: TGTGCCATCAGGTCAGCGGGAGGGGGGAATGAGCAGTTCTTC. Translation: CAIRSAGGGNEQFF.

The chain joins TRBV7-3 to TRBJ2-2; D is unresolved. V was shortened by 2 bases and J by 1 base, with 11 bases between the two germline ends. The CDR3 extends over 16 amino acids. The V gene's germline CDR1 is SGHTA and CDR2 FQGTGA. The CDR3: CASSLGAAKNTGELFF. For the CDR3, the DNA is TGTGCCAGCAGCTTAGGTGCAGCCAAGAACACCGGGGAGCTGTTTTTT.

The chain has TRBV29-1 and TRBJ1-4; D remains ambiguous. Germline V gene lookup returns CDR1 SQVTM and CDR2 ANQGSEA. Trimming took 1 base from V and 2 from J, leaving 5 bases between them. The CDR3 spans 13 residues. CDR3 sequence (DNA): TGCAGCGTTGAAGCGGCGACTAATGAAAAACTGTTTTTT. Encoded protein: CSVEAATNEKLFF.

The chain has TRBV5-1 and TRBJ2-5; 8 nucleotides match TRBD2. V was clipped by 4 bases and J by 0 bases; unmatched bases: 8. Germline assignment: CDR1 SGHRS and CDR2 YFSETQ. The CDR3 contains 16 residues. The chain's CDR3 is CASSSTAGVNQETQYF. The CDR3 DNA reads TGCGCCAGCAGCAGTACAGCGGGAGTGAACCAAGAGACCCAGTACTTC.

This clonotype was observed a single time. The chain joins TRBV7-2 to TRBJ1-3; tentatively, D is TRBD1 (5 bases). Trimming removed 3 bases from V and 0 bases from J, with 12 bases in between. CDR1 and CDR2 from the germline V gene are SGHTA and FQGNSA. The CDR3 covers 16 residues. The CDR3 here is CASSLGGPRSGNTIYF. The CDR3 DNA sequence: TGTGCCAGCAGCTTGGGGGGACCGCGCTCTGGAAACACCATATATTTT. Full variable domain (outside the CDR3, taken from reference TRBV7-2 and TRBJ1-3): GAGVSQSPSNKVTEKGKDVELRCDPISGHTALYWYRQSLGQGLEFLIYFQGNSAPDKSGLPSDRFSAERTGGSVSTLTIQRTQQEDSAVYLCASSLGGPRSGNTIYFGEGSWLTVV.

The gene calls are TRBV12-3 or TRBV12-4 and TRBJ2-4; D is perhaps TRBD2 (7 bases). The CDR3 is made up of 15 amino acids. V lost 5 bases and J lost 8, with 19 bases in between. CDR3 DNA sequence: TGTGCCAGCAGTCCGGGGGGCCCACGTTGGGACATTCAGTACTTC. Its protein product is CASSPGGPRWDIQYF.